Listed below are T cell receptor beta chains from one sample, sequenced in a study of blood T cell repertoires in COVID-19. Profiling relied on immunoSEQ multiplex PCR, and the TCRdb table lists in-frame clones only, not all of them. The table has 60,000 to 65,000 clones, 77% seen once. The sample consisted of peripheral blood. All receptors come from a human donor in a cohort sampled during active COVID-19. CDR3s include the opening cysteine and the closing phenylalanine or tryptophan. The D gene is left open where the match is weak. Expanded clones get a size class; other rows say once, few or many, or leave the size out.

clone_size d_call j_call cdr3_length v_call cdr3_nt cdr3_aa
few . TRBJ1-6 15 TRBV5-4 TGTGCCAGCAGGGGGGGGCCCAACTATAATTCACCCCTCCACTTT CASRGGPNYNSPLHF
. . TRBJ2-4 15 TRBV30 TGTGCCTGGAGTGCCAGAGCGCTAGCCAAAAACATTCAGTACTTC CAWSARALAKNIQYF
. TRBD2 TRBJ2-3 15 TRBV11-2 TGTGCCAGCAGCTTTTCCCAGCGGGATGCAGATACGCAGTATTTT CASSFSQRDADTQYF
. TRBD2 TRBJ2-1 14 TRBV20-1 TGCAGTGCTAGTCGCGGGGGCTCCTACAATGAGCAGTTCTTC CSASRGGSYNEQFF
. . TRBJ2-5 14 TRBV10-3 TGTGCCATCAGTTACTTTGGGCTCCAAGAGACCCAGTACTTC CAISYFGLQETQYF
. . TRBJ2-5 17 TRBV9 TGTGCCAGCAGCGTAGGGGGAGGGACAACTTTCCAAGAGACCCAGTACTTC CASSVGGGTTFQETQYF
. . TRBJ2-1 16 TRBV28 TGTGCCAGCAGTTTCTTTGTGGGAGCGGTCCACAATGAGCAGTTCTTC CASSFFVGAVHNEQFF
. TRBD1 TRBJ2-4 14 TRBV29-1 TGCAGCGTCGCGACGCGGACAGGAGGAAACATTCAGTACTTC CSVATRTGGNIQYF
few . TRBJ1-3 13 TRBV16 TGTGCCAGCAGCCAAGGGAGTGGAAACACCATATATTTT CASSQGSGNTIYF
. TRBD1 TRBJ2-5 14 TRBV19 TGTGCCAGTAAACTAGGGACAGGGTCAGAGACCCAGTACTTC CASKLGTGSETQYF
. . TRBJ2-7 14 TRBV30 TGTGCCTGGACCCGCGGGGATCCCTCCTACGAGCAGTACTTC CAWTRGDPSYEQYF
. . TRBJ1-1 14 TRBV11-2 TGTGCCAGCAGCCCACGGGCAGGGGACACTGAAGCTTTCTTT CASSPRAGDTEAFF
. TRBD2 TRBJ2-2 20 TRBV27 TGTGCCAGCAGCTATAAACCCCCCGTCCGGACTAGCGGGAGTCACGGGGAGCTGTTTTTT CASSYKPPVRTSGSHGELFF
few TRBD1 TRBJ1-5 15 TRBV10-2 TGCGCCAGCAAAGCCGGACAGGGGGTAAATCAGCCCCAGCATTTT CASKAGQGVNQPQHF
. TRBD2 TRBJ2-4 16 TRBV2 TGTGCCAGCAGCCCCAGGGCTAGCGGGGTGGCAAACATTCAGTACTTC CASSPRASGVANIQYF
. TRBD1 TRBJ1-2 16 TRBV28 TGTGCCAGCCGAGGTCCAGGGACAGGAGATAACTATGGCTACACCTTC CASRGPGTGDNYGYTF